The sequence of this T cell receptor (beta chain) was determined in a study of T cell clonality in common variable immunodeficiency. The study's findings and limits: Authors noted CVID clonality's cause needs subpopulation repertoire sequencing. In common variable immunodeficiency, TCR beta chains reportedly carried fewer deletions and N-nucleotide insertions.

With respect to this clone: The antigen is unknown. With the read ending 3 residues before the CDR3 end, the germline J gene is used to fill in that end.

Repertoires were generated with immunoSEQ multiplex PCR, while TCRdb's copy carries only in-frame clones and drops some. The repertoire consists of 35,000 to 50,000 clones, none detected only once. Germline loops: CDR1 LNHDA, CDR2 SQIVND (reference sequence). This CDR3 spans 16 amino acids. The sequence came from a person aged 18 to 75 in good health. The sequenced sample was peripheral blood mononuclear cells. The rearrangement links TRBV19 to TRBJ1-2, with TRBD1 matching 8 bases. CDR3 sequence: CASSTGWDRSYNDYTF. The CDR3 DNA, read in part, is TGTGCCAGTAGTACCGGTTGGGACAGGTCCTACAATGAC.